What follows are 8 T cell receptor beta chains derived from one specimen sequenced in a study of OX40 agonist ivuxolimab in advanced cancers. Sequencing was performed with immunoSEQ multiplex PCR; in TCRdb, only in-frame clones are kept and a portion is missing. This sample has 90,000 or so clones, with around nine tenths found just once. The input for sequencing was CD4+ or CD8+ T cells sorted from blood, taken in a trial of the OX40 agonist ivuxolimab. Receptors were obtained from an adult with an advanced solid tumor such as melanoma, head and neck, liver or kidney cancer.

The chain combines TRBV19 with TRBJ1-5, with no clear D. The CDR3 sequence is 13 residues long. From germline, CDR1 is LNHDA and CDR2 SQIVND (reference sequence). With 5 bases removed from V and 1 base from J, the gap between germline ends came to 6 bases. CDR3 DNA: TGTGCCAGTAGTTCCCAGAGCAATCAGCCCCAGCATTTT. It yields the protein CASSSQSNQPQHF.

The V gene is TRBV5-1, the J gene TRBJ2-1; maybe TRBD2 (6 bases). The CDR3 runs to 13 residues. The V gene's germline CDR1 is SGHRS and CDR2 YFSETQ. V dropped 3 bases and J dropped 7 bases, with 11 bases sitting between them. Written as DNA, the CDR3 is TGCGCCAGCAGCTCACTAGCTGTAAATGAGCAGTTCTTC. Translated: CASSSLAVNEQFF.

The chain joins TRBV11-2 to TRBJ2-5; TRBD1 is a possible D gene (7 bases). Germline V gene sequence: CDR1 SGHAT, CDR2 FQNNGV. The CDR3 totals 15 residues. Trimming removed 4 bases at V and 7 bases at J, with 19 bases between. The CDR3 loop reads CASSSAGQSVGTQYF. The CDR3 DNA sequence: TGTGCCAGCAGCTCCGCGGGACAGTCCGTGGGGACCCAGTACTTC.

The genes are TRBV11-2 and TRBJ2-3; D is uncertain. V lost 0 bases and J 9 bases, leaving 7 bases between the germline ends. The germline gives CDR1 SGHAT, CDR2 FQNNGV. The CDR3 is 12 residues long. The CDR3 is CASSLDRYTQYF. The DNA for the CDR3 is TGTGCCAGCAGCTTAGATAGGTACACGCAGTATTTT.

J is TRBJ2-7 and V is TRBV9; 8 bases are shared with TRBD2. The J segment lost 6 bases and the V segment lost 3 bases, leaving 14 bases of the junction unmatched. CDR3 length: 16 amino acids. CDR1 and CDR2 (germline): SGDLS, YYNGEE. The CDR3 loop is CASSAGSGTRIGEQYF. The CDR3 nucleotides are TGTGCCAGCAGCGCTGGATCCGGGACTAGAATTGGCGAGCAGTACTTC.

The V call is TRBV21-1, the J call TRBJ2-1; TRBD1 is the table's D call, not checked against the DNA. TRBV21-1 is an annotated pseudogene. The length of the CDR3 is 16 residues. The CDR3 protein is CASSGHLGTSTNEQFF. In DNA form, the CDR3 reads TGTGCCAGCAGCGGGCACCTCGGGACAAGTACCAATGAGCAGTTCTTC.

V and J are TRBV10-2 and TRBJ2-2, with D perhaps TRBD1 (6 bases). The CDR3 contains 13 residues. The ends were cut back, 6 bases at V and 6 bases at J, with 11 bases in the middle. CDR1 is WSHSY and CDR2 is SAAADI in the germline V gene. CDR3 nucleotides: TGCGCCAGCAGCGTCGGGACACCCGGGGAGCTGTTTTTT. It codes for CASSVGTPGELFF.

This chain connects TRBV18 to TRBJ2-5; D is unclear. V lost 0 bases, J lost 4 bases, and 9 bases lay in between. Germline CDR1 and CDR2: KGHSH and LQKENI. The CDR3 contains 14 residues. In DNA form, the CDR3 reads TGTGCCAGCTCACCACCGGCGATGGCAGAGACCCAGTACTTC. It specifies CASSPPAMAETQYF.